This T cell receptor (beta chain) was observed in a study of cytomegalovirus exposure and HLA in healthy donors. About the research overall: Of around 400 genotyped donors, around 86% grouped in the Caucasian-associated ancestry cluster.

Note on this clone: No antigen is known for it.

Regarding the study as a whole: Analyzed later, association rates of TCRs varied across HLA loci, with DRB1 most and HLA-C fewest.

The study ran its PCR with 60 Vbeta and 13 Jbeta primers. TCRdb keeps only in-frame clones here, not all; method: immunoSEQ multiplex PCR. Of some 130,000 clones listed, over 80% are singletons. This CDR3 has 16 residues. Germline lookup yields CDR1 MGHRA and CDR2 YSYEKL. V shed 2 bases and J 1 base; nucleotides not matched to a gene: 7. The receptor was isolated from a man in his forties in good health and CMV-seronegative. This chain uses TRBV4-1 with TRBJ2-5; 7 bases align to TRBD1. Sequenced: PBMCs. The CDR3 protein is CASSQSPRDSQETQYF. CDR3 bases: TGCGCCAGCAGCCAAAGCCCCCGGGACAGCCAAGAGACCCAGTACTTC.